The next 30 T cell receptor beta chains were all read from a single sample in a study of memory CD4+ T cells and cytomegalovirus serostatus. The sort gate was single viable CD3+CD4+CD8-CD45RO+ cells for memory CD4+ T cells. TCRdb's table, derived via immunoSEQ multiplex PCR, lists solely in-frame clones and lacks some. Here the sample spans over 65,000 clones, 75% to 80% being singletons. The sequencing input was memory CD4+ T cells from blood. These receptors were collected from an adult in good health and CMV-seropositive.

The V and J genes are TRBV2 and TRBJ2-3, with D unclear. This CDR3 spans 15 amino acids. Trimming stripped 3 bases from V and 5 bases from J, with 15 bases between. Germline lookup yields CDR1 SNHLY and CDR2 FYNNEI. CDR3 DNA sequence: TGTGCCAGCAGTGAGAGTCAGGCCGCAATAGATACGCAGTATTTT. Translation: CASSESQAAIDTQYF.

This rearrangement joins TRBV10-3 to TRBJ2-2, with TRBD2 as a possible D gene (6 bases). Germline CDR1 and CDR2: ENHRY and SYGVKD. This CDR3 spans 13 amino acids. V was clipped by 3 bases and J by 7 bases, with 9 bases between them. CDR3 region: CAISDREHGELFF. CDR3 nucleotides: TGTGCCATCAGTGATCGGGAGCACGGGGAGCTGTTTTTT.

This clone was recorded a few times. This rearrangement joins TRBV30 to TRBJ2-6; D uncertain. Germline CDR1 reads GTSNPN; CDR2 reads SVGIG (reference sequence). The V gene lost 5 bases and the J gene lost 4 bases, with 6 bases spanning the gap. The CDR3 spans 12 residues. This chain's CDR3 is CAWRWGANVLTF. The CDR3 nucleotides are TGTGCCTGGCGATGGGGGGCCAACGTCCTGACTTTC.

This clone was observed a handful of times. This chain links TRBV28 with TRBJ2-2; D remains ambiguous. This CDR3 contains 16 residues. CDR1 and CDR2 from the germline V gene are MDHEN and SYDVKM. Trimming stripped 3 bases from V and 7 bases from J, with 18 bases between. Here the CDR3 reads CASSFLGRKKGGELFF. The CDR3 DNA is TGTGCCAGCAGTTTTTTGGGTCGCAAGAAGGGCGGGGAGCTGTTTTTT. The full variable domain, with the rest looked up from reference TRBV28 and TRBJ2-2, is DVKVTQSSRYLVKRTGEKVFLECVQDMDHENMFWYRQDPGLGLRLIYFSYDVKMKEKGDIPEGYSVSREKKERFSLILESASTNQTSMYLCASSFLGRKKGGELFFGEGSRLTVL.

The rearrangement joins TRBV14 to TRBJ1-2; D unclear. The germline V and J ends were trimmed by 6 bases and 7 bases, with 12 bases remaining between them. Germline V gene lookup returns CDR1 SGHDN and CDR2 FVKESK. This CDR3 has 12 amino acids. The CDR3, as DNA: TGTGCCAGCAGAAGTTACGATCTTGGCTACACCTTC. This gives the protein CASRSYDLGYTF. The full variable domain, with the rest looked up from reference TRBV14 and TRBJ1-2, is EAGVTQFPSHSVIEKGQTVTLRCDPISGHDNLYWYRRVMGKEIKFLLHFVKESKQDESGMPNNRFLAERTGGTYSTLKVQPAELEDSGVYFCASRSYDLGYTFGSGTRLTVV.

This clone was seen only once. The CDR3 spells CASSSTGFSYEQYF. Written as DNA, the CDR3 is TGTGCCAGCAGCTCTACGGGCTTCTCCTACGAGCAGTACTTC. The V call is TRBV7-9, the J call TRBJ2-7, with D uncertain. The CDR3 length is 14 residues. Trimming removed 4 bases at V and 0 bases at J, with 10 bases between. Germline lookup yields CDR1 SEHNR and CDR2 FQNEAQ (reference sequence).

The gene calls are TRBV6-5 and TRBJ1-2, with 7 positions matching TRBD1. CDR3 size: 14 residues. The germline V gene has CDR1 MNHEY and CDR2 SVGAGI. The V segment lost 2 bases and the J segment 8 bases; nucleotides outside the gene matches: 8. The CDR3 is CASSYGTASGGYTF. The CDR3, as DNA: TGTGCCAGCAGTTACGGGACAGCCTCGGGGGGCTACACCTTC.

This rearrangement joins TRBV7-2 to TRBJ2-4, with D maybe TRBD2 (6 bases). V gave up 7 bases and J gave up 6 bases, with 16 bases separating them. CDR3 length: 14 amino acids. Germline V gene lookup returns CDR1 SGHTA and CDR2 FQGNSA. The CDR3 DNA reads TGTGCCAGCACCCCGTTTTCCGGGGGAAACATTCAGTACTTC. Protein sequence: CASTPFSGGNIQYF.

A remark on this clone: Different DNA sequences within this sample yield the same CDR3. J is TRBJ1-1 and V is TRBV29-1; no clear D. Germline CDR1 reads SQVTM; CDR2 reads ANQGSEA. Trimming removed 1 base from V and 4 bases from J, with 4 bases in between. The CDR3 is 11 residues long. As DNA, the CDR3 is TGCAGCGTTGAAGTAGGCACTGAAGCTTTCTTT. It yields the protein CSVEVGTEAFF.

This chain joins TRBV5-1 and TRBJ1-1; D is unresolved. V was pared by 1 base and J by 2 bases, with 9 bases between. The germline gives CDR1 SGHRS, CDR2 YFSETQ. The CDR3 extends over 14 amino acids. The CDR3 reads CASSLIGGNTEAFF. The CDR3 DNA follows: TGCGCCAGCAGCTTGATAGGCGGTAACACTGAAGCTTTCTTT.

Only one count was recorded for this clone. The V and J genes are TRBV12-2 and TRBJ2-5. TRBV12-2 represents a pseudogene. There are 11 residues in the CDR3. The CDR3 nucleotides are TGTGCAAGTCGCGACCAAGAGACCCAGTACTTC. This gives the protein CASRDQETQYF.

In DNA, the CDR3 is TGCGCCAGCAGCCTCGGGACGGATAGCAATCAGCCCCAGCATTTT. Amino acid sequence: CASSLGTDSNQPQHF. This chain joins TRBV5-1 and TRBJ1-5, with a weak D call TRBD1 (5 bases). The ends were cut back, 4 bases at V and 0 bases at J, with 11 bases in the middle. Germline V gene lookup returns CDR1 SGHRS and CDR2 YFSETQ. This CDR3 contains 15 residues.

The chain carries TRBV10-3 and TRBJ2-7; D uncertain. Germline CDR1 is ENHRY and CDR2 is SYGVKD. The CDR3 spans 14 residues. Between the trimmed V and J ends, which lost 6 bases and 6 bases, there was a span of 18 bases. CDR3 in DNA: TGTGCCATCAGATTATTGTCCGAGGAAGGCGAGCAGTACTTC. The encoded protein is CAIRLLSEEGEQYF.

This chain links TRBV7-9 with TRBJ2-3; D not resolved. This CDR3 contains 14 residues. The V gene's germline CDR1 is SEHNR and CDR2 FQNEAQ (reference sequence). The V end was cut by 2 bases, the J end by 2 bases, with 8 bases between. CDR3 sequence: CASSLTTYTDTQYF. The CDR3 region has the DNA TGTGCCAGCAGCTTAACTACCTACACAGATACGCAGTATTTT.

This clone appeared once. The CDR3 loop is CSVGDPYEQYF. For the CDR3, the DNA is TGCAGTGTCGGGGATCCCTACGAGCAGTACTTC. The chain is built from TRBV20-1 and TRBJ2-7, with a weak D call TRBD2 (5 bases). The V end lost 7 bases, the J end lost 2 bases, and 9 bases lay between the germline ends. Germline CDR1 reads DFQATT; CDR2 reads SNEGSKA (reference sequence). This CDR3 has 11 amino acids.

In this sample, this clone turned up a few times. The chain carries TRBV18 and TRBJ1-1; the match to TRBD1 covers 7 bases. The CDR3 spans 15 residues. The V gene's germline CDR1 is KGHSH and CDR2 LQKENI. The V segment lost 3 bases and the J segment 3 bases; nucleotides outside the gene matches: 7. The CDR3 sequence: CASSPSGQADTEAFF. The CDR3 DNA sequence: TGTGCCAGCTCACCGTCCGGACAGGCGGACACTGAAGCTTTCTTT.

DNA of the CDR3: TGTGCCAGCAGACTCTCGGGGGAGAACACTGAAGCTTTCTTT. Protein: CASRLSGENTEAFF. V is TRBV7-3 and J is TRBJ1-1; D is perhaps TRBD1 (5 bases). Trimming stripped 6 bases from V and 1 base from J, with 12 bases between. This CDR3 has 14 amino acids. Germline assignment: CDR1 SGHTA and CDR2 FQGTGA.

This chain connects TRBV10-3 to TRBJ1-2, with D possibly being TRBD1 (5 bases). With 6 bases removed from V and 8 bases from J, the gap between germline ends came to 10 bases. Germline assignment: CDR1 ENHRY and CDR2 SYGVKD. The CDR3 loop spans 11 amino acids. The CDR3 region is CAISDSGGYTF. The DNA of the CDR3 is TGTGCCATCAGCGACAGCGGAGGCTACACCTTC.

The chain couples TRBV5-4 to TRBJ2-5; unclear D gene. V was trimmed by 5 bases and J by 5 bases, leaving 13 bases between them. CDR3 length: 13 amino acids. The germline gives CDR1 SGHNT, CDR2 YYREEE (reference sequence). This chain's CDR3 is CASSPVGWETQYF. DNA for the CDR3: TGTGCCAGCAGTCCAGTTGGGTGGGAGACCCAGTACTTC.

This clone was counted a single time. The chain couples TRBV18 to TRBJ1-3; D perhaps matches TRBD1 (5 bases). CDR1 and CDR2 (germline): KGHSH, LQKENI. Trimming left V 2 bases short and J 1 base short, with 9 bases between. The CDR3 extends over 15 amino acids. CDR3 coding DNA: TGTGCCAGCTCACCAGGGGCCGAATCTGGAAACACCATATATTTT. Protein product: CASSPGAESGNTIYF.

The genes are TRBV14 and TRBJ2-7; 12 positions agree with TRBD2. This CDR3 has 15 residues. Trimming removed 1 base from V and 7 bases from J; junction bases left unmatched: 5. Germline assignment: CDR1 SGHDN and CDR2 FVKESK. The CDR3 spells CASSQASGRAREQYF. As DNA, the CDR3 is TGTGCCAGCAGCCAAGCTAGCGGGAGGGCACGAGAGCAGTACTTC.

The table lists this clone with a few counts. V usage is TRBV5-4 and J usage is TRBJ2-3; D is unclear. CDR1 SGHNT and CDR2 YYREEE come from the germline V gene (reference sequence). The CDR3 contains 14 residues. Trimming pared 1 base from V and 4 bases from J, leaving 10 bases between. CDR3 sequence: CASSLLVPPDTQYF. In DNA form, the CDR3 reads TGTGCCAGCAGCTTGCTTGTTCCCCCAGATACGCAGTATTTT.

The sample holds one count of this clone. J is TRBJ1-3 and V is TRBV5-4, with D tentatively TRBD1 (6 bases). The CDR3 loop spans 16 amino acids. Germline V CDR1 and CDR2: SGHNT, YYREEE (reference sequence). The V end was cut by 0 bases, the J end by 0 bases, with 10 bases between. CDR3 amino acids: CASSLGQDSSGNTIYF. CDR3 coding DNA: TGTGCCAGCAGCTTGGGACAGGATTCCTCTGGAAACACCATATATTTT.

V usage is TRBV28 and J usage is TRBJ1-1; tentatively, D is TRBD1 (5 bases). Germline CDR1 and CDR2: MDHEN and SYDVKM. V shed 6 bases and J shed 8 bases, with 16 bases lying between them. The CDR3 contains 13 residues. The CDR3 DNA is TGTGCCAGCAGAATACCATTGGGGGGGGAAGCTTTCTTT. It translates to CASRIPLGGEAFF.

The rearrangement links TRBV2 to TRBJ1-2, with TRBD1 matching 9 bases. Germline-derived CDR1 and CDR2 are SNHLY and FYNNEI. V trimming: 4 bases; J trimming: 4 bases; junction bases outside the gene matches: 1. CDR3 length: 13 amino acids. CDR3 protein: CASSVDRGYGYTF. CDR3 sequence (DNA): TGTGCCAGCAGTGTGGACAGGGGCTATGGCTACACCTTC.

The genes are TRBV6-7 and TRBJ2-7; 8 bases align to TRBD1. TRBV6-7 qualifies as an ORF whose function is uncertain. V shed 6 bases and J 5 bases; nucleotides not matched to a gene: 6. This CDR3 region has 13 residues. CDR3 in amino acids: CASRTDREHEQYF. DNA of the CDR3: TGTGCCAGCAGAACGGACAGGGAACACGAGCAGTACTTC.

CDR3 bases: TGTGCCAGCAGCCCCAAAGTGTTCGACGAGCAGTACTTC. It specifies CASSPKVFDEQYF. The chain employs TRBV7-2 and TRBJ2-7; D is uncertain. The ends were cut back, 5 bases at V and 5 bases at J, with 13 bases in the middle. The length of the CDR3 is 13 residues. Germline CDR1 SGHTA, CDR2 FQGNSA. Full variable domain (missing parts from reference TRBV7-2 and TRBJ2-7): GAGVSQSPSNKVTEKGKDVELRCDPISGHTALYWYRQSLGQGLEFLIYFQGNSAPDKSGLPSDRFSAERTGGSVSTLTIQRTQQEDSAVYLCASSPKVFDEQYFGPGTRLTVT.

The chain is built from TRBV2 and TRBJ2-3; 10 bases match TRBD1. Germline CDR1 and CDR2: SNHLY and FYNNEI. This CDR3 region has 15 residues. Trimming removed 5 bases from V and 7 bases from J; junction bases left unmatched: 9. CDR3 sequence: CASSTGTGELNTQYF. CDR3 coding DNA: TGTGCCAGCAGTACCGGGACAGGGGAGTTAAATACGCAGTATTTT.

The rearrangement links TRBV30 to TRBJ2-3; 7 nucleotides align to TRBD1. With 4 bases clipped from V and 12 bases from J, the junction kept 10 bases outside the gene matches. This CDR3 comprises 12 residues. The germline gives CDR1 GTSNPN, CDR2 SVGIG (reference sequence). The CDR3 reads CAWTKTGNSQYF. DNA for the CDR3: TGTGCCTGGACAAAGACAGGGAATTCACAGTATTTT.

This clone has more than one count but fewer than ten. The CDR3 DNA sequence: TGTGCCAGCAGTGGCATCCCCGGATCACCCCTCCACTTT. This encodes CASSGIPGSPLHF. The chain carries TRBV2 and TRBJ1-6, with D uncertain. The CDR3 length is 13 residues. V was pared by 4 bases and J by 10 bases, with 11 bases between. CDR1 and CDR2 (germline): SNHLY, FYNNEI.